This passage covers 18 T cell receptor beta chains from one sample sequenced in a study of shared clonotypes between healthy human individuals. Naive CD8 isolation took CD45RO-negative cells positively selected for CCR7 and excluded terminally differentiated effector memory CD45RA+ cells. The repertoire was sequenced with immunoSEQ multiplex PCR; TCRdb's copy has only in-frame clones and lacks some. The repertoire consists of around 1.9 million clones, with 85% to 95% occurring once and the leading ten covering more than 1.5%. The sequenced material came from naive CD8+ T cells from PBMCs. Every receptor here comes from a man between 18 and 35 years old in good health. Some clones in this sample may be carry-over from other donors' samples.

The CDR3 region has the DNA TGTGCCAGCAGCTTATTGGCAGCGCGTCCTCAAGAGACCCAGTACTTC. Protein: CASSLLAARPQETQYF. The chain combines TRBV7-3 with TRBJ2-5; D is undetermined. V lost 2 bases and J lost 2, with 15 bases in between. Germline values: CDR1 SGHTA, CDR2 FQGTGA. The CDR3 is 16 residues long.

J is TRBJ2-7 and V is TRBV7-9; TRBD1 matches 7 bases. With 4 bases clipped from V and 3 bases from J, the junction kept 6 bases outside the gene matches. Per the germline V gene, CDR1 is SEHNR and CDR2 is FQNEAQ (reference sequence). The CDR3 spans 14 residues. The CDR3 is CASSWGQLNYEQYF. The CDR3 bases are TGTGCCAGCAGCTGGGGACAGCTAAACTACGAGCAGTACTTC.

The table lists this clone with a count of one. The chain is built from TRBV4-3 and TRBJ2-5; 7 bases are shared with TRBD2. The CDR3 runs 14 residues. Trimming took 0 bases from V and 5 from J; bases not matched to a gene: 3. CDR1 and CDR2 (germline): LGHNA, YSLEER. In DNA, the CDR3 is TGCGCCAGCAGCCAAGAGGGAGGGTACGAGACCCAGTACTTC. This encodes CASSQEGGYETQYF.

The chain joins TRBV27 to TRBJ1-5, with TRBD1 matching over 9 bases. The length of the CDR3 is 14 residues. The V segment lost 5 bases and the J segment 3 bases; nucleotides outside the gene matches: 2. Germline V gene data show CDR1 as MNHEY and CDR2 as SMNVEV (reference sequence). Here the CDR3 DNA reads TGTGCCAGCAGTGGGACAGGGCTCAATCAGCCCCAGCATTTT. Protein product: CASSGTGLNQPQHF.

The chain is built from TRBV28 and TRBJ2-1; possible D gene TRBD2, 5 bases. The V gene lost 6 bases and the J gene lost 1 base, with 10 bases spanning the gap. CDR3 size: 14 residues. From germline, CDR1 is MDHEN and CDR2 SYDVKM. The DNA of the CDR3 is TGTGCCAGCAGAGGCGGGCCTTCCTACAATGAGCAGTTCTTC. Its protein product is CASRGGPSYNEQFF.

The chain couples TRBV15 to TRBJ1-2, with D perhaps TRBD1 (5 bases). The V gene's germline CDR1 is LNHNV and CDR2 YYDKDF (reference sequence). Trimming cost V 1 base and J 8 bases, with 23 bases left between them. The length of the CDR3 is 17 residues. The CDR3 region is CATSRVRGAREGHGYTF. CDR3 bases: TGTGCCACCAGCAGAGTCCGAGGGGCCAGGGAAGGACACGGCTACACCTTC.

In regard to this clone: At the DNA level, this CDR3 is encoded by other sequences in the same sample as well. V is TRBV11-2 and J is TRBJ2-7, with unresolved D. The CDR3 is made up of 13 amino acids. Per the germline V gene, CDR1 is SGHAT and CDR2 is FQNNGV. Trimming took 3 bases from V and 1 from J, leaving 7 bases between them. For the CDR3, the DNA is TGTGCCAGCAGCTTGTCTCGATCCTACGAGCAGTACTTC. Its translation is CASSLSRSYEQYF.

V gene TRBV12-5 combines with J gene TRBJ1-2; 8 nucleotides agree with TRBD1. The CDR3 covers 14 residues. The ends lost 1 base at V and 4 bases at J; junction bases unmatched: 2. Germline CDR1 is LGHNT and CDR2 is FRNRAP. CDR3: CASGLGTGGYGYTF. Here the CDR3 DNA reads TGTGCTAGTGGTTTGGGAACAGGGGGCTATGGCTACACCTTC.

Concerning this clone: Other nucleotide sequences in the sample specify the same CDR3. This chain uses TRBV2 with TRBJ2-7; 8 nucleotides align to TRBD2. The CDR3 runs 12 residues. Unmatched junction bases numbered 3, after V lost 11 bases and J lost 0 bases. Germline lookup yields CDR1 SNHLY and CDR2 FYNNEI. In DNA form, the CDR3 reads TGTGCCCGCGGGGGGAGCTCCTACGAGCAGTACTTC. Its translation is CARGGSSYEQYF.

Notes on this clone: The CDR3 carries no conserved terminal phenylalanine or tryptophan, so it likely arises from a read error. This chain connects TRBV29-1 to TRBJ2-7; D may match TRBD1 or TRBD2 (5 bases each). The CDR3 runs to 12 residues. Germline CDR1 and CDR2: SQVTM and ANQGSEA. V was pared by 7 bases and J by 3 bases, with 13 bases between. CDR3 region: CSARGSLYEQYL. CDR3 sequence (DNA): TGCAGCGCCCGGGGCAGCCTCTACGAGCAGTACCTC.

This chain uses TRBV19 with TRBJ2-5; no definite D call. Germline lookup yields CDR1 LNHDA and CDR2 SQIVND (reference sequence). Trimming took off 3 bases at V and 1 base at J, with 18 bases between the two ends. The CDR3 totals 17 residues. CDR3 amino acids: CASSMIGLSLSQETQYF. The CDR3, as DNA: TGTGCCAGTAGTATGATCGGTCTATCGTTAAGCCAAGAGACCCAGTACTTC.

V and J are TRBV6-1 and TRBJ2-6, with D unclear. Germline V CDR1 and CDR2: MNHNS, SASEGT. Trimming removed 4 bases from V and 0 bases from J, with 10 bases in between. CDR3 length: 16 amino acids. The CDR3 sequence: CASSVLGPSGANVLTF. The CDR3 DNA reads TGTGCCAGCAGTGTTTTAGGACCCTCTGGGGCCAACGTCCTGACTTTC.

A word on this clone: The same CDR3 also results from other DNA sequences found in this sample. This rearrangement joins TRBV29-1 to TRBJ1-2; no clear D gene. CDR1 and CDR2 from the germline V gene are SQVTM and ANQGSEA. V lost 1 base, J lost 2 bases, and 8 bases lay in between. The CDR3 is 13 residues long. CDR3 nucleotides: TGCAGCGTTGAAGGAGGGTCCAACTATGGCTACACCTTC. Amino acid sequence: CSVEGGSNYGYTF.

The V gene is TRBV30, the J gene TRBJ1-3; 10 bases agree with TRBD1. Germline values: CDR1 GTSNPN, CDR2 SVGIG (reference sequence). The CDR3 covers 23 residues. V lost 4 bases and J lost 0; bases outside the gene matches: 27. CDR3 region: CAWKDRTLGWGTGAVPSGNTIYF. The CDR3 DNA follows: TGTGCCTGGAAAGATAGGACGCTGGGGTGGGGGACAGGGGCTGTACCCTCTGGAAACACCATATATTTT.

This clone was picked up one time. The chain links TRBV29-1 to TRBJ2-1, with 13 bases fitting TRBD2. Germline CDR1 is SQVTM and CDR2 is ANQGSEA. The CDR3 runs 16 residues. J lost 2 bases, V lost 6 bases, and 7 bases had no gene match. CDR3 amino acids: CSVETSGRAAYNEQFF. The CDR3 region has the DNA TGCAGCGTGGAAACTAGCGGGAGGGCCGCCTACAATGAGCAGTTCTTC.

This clone was seen only a few times. The chain combines TRBV7-9 with TRBJ1-2; 7 nucleotides match TRBD1. In germline, CDR1 is SEHNR, CDR2 FQNEAQ (reference sequence). The CDR3 runs 15 residues. The trim removed 10 bases at V and 8 bases at J, leaving 19 bases unmatched. For the CDR3, the DNA is TGTGCCACCCGAACCGAAAAAAAGGGGGCACAAGGCTACACCTTC. It translates to CATRTEKKGAQGYTF.

This sequence joins TRBV5-1 and TRBJ2-7, with TRBD2 matching over 7 bases. The V gene's germline CDR1 is SGHRS and CDR2 YFSETQ. The V gene end was trimmed by 2 bases and the J gene end by 3 bases; junction bases not matched to a gene: 5. CDR3 length equals 14 residues. CDR3 residues: CASSFYPSGYEQYF. In DNA, the CDR3 is TGCGCCAGCAGCTTTTACCCTAGCGGCTACGAGCAGTACTTC.

V gene TRBV5-6 combines with J gene TRBJ1-2; a weak D match, TRBD1 (6 bases). This CDR3 comprises 16 residues. Germline V CDR1 and CDR2: SGHDT, YYEEEE. V was pared by 5 bases and J by 8 bases, with 25 bases between. CDR3 loop: CASRPLASGTPWGYTF. The DNA for the CDR3 is TGTGCCAGCAGACCACTCGCGTCTGGGACACCCTGGGGCTACACCTTC.